The clone carrying this TCR beta chain appeared a single time. Its antigen is undetermined. The naive CD8 fraction comprised CD45RO-negative cells positively selected for CCR7 and excluded terminally differentiated effector memory CD45RA+ cells. These data are taken from a study of shared clonotypes between healthy human individuals. Study-wide results and caveats: When naive CD4 clonotypes were compared across a handful of donors, 4% to 6.5% were shared.

Germline loops: CDR1 SEHNR, CDR2 FQNEAQ (reference sequence). The J segment lost 10 bases and the V segment lost 5 bases, leaving 16 bases of the junction unmatched. The CDR3 is 17 residues long. Clones were read by immunoSEQ multiplex PCR, and TCRdb kept only the in-frame ones, dropping some. The sample lists approximately 740,000 clones; 80% to 95% were seen once. Specimen: naive CD8+ T cells sorted from blood. This clonotype was sampled from a man aged 25-40 years in good health. The genes are TRBV7-9 and TRBJ2-1; 11 bases map to TRBD2. The CDR3, as DNA: TGTGCCAGCAGCCTTTTGGACGGGGGACTAGCGGACGCAGAGCAGTTCTTC. Its translation is CASSLLDGGLADAEQFF.